This T cell receptor (beta chain) was identified during a study of blood T cell repertoires in COVID-19. The overall study: COVID-19 samples, acute and convalescent, were from the United States, Italy and Spain. Sample material is recorded as cDNA or gDNA derived from T cells, B-cell-depleted T cells, or PBMCs.

Trimming removed 1 base at V and 9 bases at J, with 12 bases between. Germline lookup yields CDR1 GTSNPN and CDR2 SVGIG (reference sequence). The CDR3 is 12 amino acids. Assay: immunoSEQ multiplex PCR; the TCRdb copy retains only in-frame clones and omits some. The sample records 65,000 to 90,000 clones, around 87% being singletons. This rearrangement joins TRBV30 to TRBJ1-2; D is uncertain. This TCR was sampled from a woman aged 45-65 years with active or convalescent COVID-19. The sequenced sample consisted of peripheral blood. CDR3 DNA sequence: TGTGCCTGGAGTGCCTTTGGGCGACGCTACACCTTC. This encodes CAWSAFGRRYTF.